The 23 T cell receptor beta chains below come from one sample, sequenced in a study of cytomegalovirus exposure and HLA in healthy donors. The PCR had 60 Vbeta and 13 Jbeta primers. TCRdb keeps only in-frame clones here, not all; method: immunoSEQ multiplex PCR. The sample consists of over 100,000 clones, approximately 74% of them appearing once. Sequences were obtained from PBMCs. The source of these receptors is a male donor in good health and CMV-seronegative.

This chain joins TRBV7-9 and TRBJ2-2, with 7 nucleotides matching TRBD1. Per the germline V gene, CDR1 is SEHNR and CDR2 is FQNEAQ (reference sequence). The CDR3 runs 18 residues. V was pared by 6 bases and J by 1 base, with 14 bases of the junction left unmatched. In DNA, the CDR3 is TGTGCCAGCAGGGAGTTCGGTTTGGGGACAGAGAACACCGGGGAGCTGTTTTTT. Encoded protein: CASREFGLGTENTGELFF.

This clone turned up a few times. V gene TRBV6-6 combines with J gene TRBJ1-5, with unresolved D. Germline V gene lookup returns CDR1 MNHNY and CDR2 SVGAGI (reference sequence). V was cut by 6 bases and J by 4 bases, with 7 bases left in between. This CDR3 has 12 amino acids. The CDR3 region is CASRPGNQPQHF. The CDR3 nucleotides are TGTGCCAGCAGACCGGGGAATCAGCCCCAGCATTTT.

The chain is built from TRBV4-3 and TRBJ1-6; possible D gene TRBD1, 6 bases. The V end lost 3 bases, the J end lost 7 bases, and 10 bases lay between the germline ends. The CDR3 consists of 14 residues. Germline-derived CDR1 and CDR2 are LGHNA and YSLEER. CDR3 region: CASSQGADNSPLHF. The CDR3 DNA reads TGCGCCAGCAGCCAGGGGGCCGACAATTCACCCCTCCACTTT.

The chain couples TRBV4-2 to TRBJ2-3; D is perhaps TRBD1 (5 bases). Germline CDR1 LGHNA, CDR2 YNFKEQ. Deletions cut 0 bases from V and 4 bases from J, with 20 bases between. There are 18 residues in the CDR3. CDR3 nucleotides: TGTGCCAGCAGCCAAGATAAGGGGCAGGCGTTTGGGGCAGATACGCAGTATTTT. Translated: CASSQDKGQAFGADTQYF.

V usage is TRBV6-1 and J usage is TRBJ2-6; TRBD1 aligns across 7 bases. The CDR3 covers 17 residues. V lost 3 bases, J lost 1 base, and 6 bases stayed unmatched. Germline V CDR1 and CDR2: MNHNS, SASEGT. The CDR3 DNA is TGTGCCAGCAGTGATACACAGGGGTGGTCTGGGGCCAACGTCCTGACTTTC. Translation gives CASSDTQGWSGANVLTF.

This rearrangement joins TRBV28 to TRBJ2-7, with 9 bases aligning to TRBD1. The germline CDR1 and CDR2 sequences are MDHEN and SYDVKM. J lost 4 bases, V lost 4 bases, and 5 bases had no gene match. The CDR3 is 14 residues long. The DNA for the CDR3 is TGTGCCAGCAGTTCCGGGACAGGGACATACGAGCAGTACTTC. It specifies CASSSGTGTYEQYF. Filled out from reference TRBV28 and TRBJ2-7, the complete variable domain reads DVKVTQSSRYLVKRTGEKVFLECVQDMDHENMFWYRQDPGLGLRLIYFSYDVKMKEKGDIPEGYSVSREKKERFSLILESASTNQTSMYLCASSSGTGTYEQYFGPGTRLTVT.

The rearrangement links TRBV7-2 to TRBJ2-2; 8 bases map to TRBD1. The germline V gene encodes CDR1 SGHTA and CDR2 FQGNSA. Trimming at V came to 5 bases and at J to 5 bases, leaving 7 bases not matched to a gene. The CDR3 consists of 15 residues. For the CDR3, the DNA is TGTGCCAGCAGCCGACCCCAGGGGGCGACCGGGGAGCTGTTTTTT. It translates to CASSRPQGATGELFF.

Points on this clone: The junction shows a germline mismatch at one end, possibly a read error. The chain carries TRBV5-1 and TRBJ2-7; 9 bases are shared with TRBD1. CDR3 size: 14 residues. Germline CDR1 reads SGHRS; CDR2 reads YFSETQ. The CDR3 nucleotides are TGCGCCAGCAGCTTGCCGTCCCCGGGACAGGGTCACCACTTC. Protein product: CASSLPSPGQGHHF. The variable domain in full, with the rest retrieved from reference TRBV5-1 and TRBJ2-7, is KAGVTQTPRYLIKTRGQQVTLSCSPISGHRSVSWYQQTPGQGLQFLFEYFSETQRNKGNFPGRFSGRQFSNSRSEMNVSTLELGDSALYLCASSLPSPGQGHHFGPGTRLTVT.

This chain connects TRBV4-3 to TRBJ1-5; D is possibly TRBD1 (6 bases). This CDR3 region has 15 residues. Per the germline V gene, CDR1 is LGHNA and CDR2 is YSLEER. V gave up 4 bases and J gave up 7 bases, with 17 bases separating them. CDR3 in DNA: TGCGCCAGCAGCCGGATCAGGGGAGCGGAGCAGCCCCAGCATTTT. Its translation is CASSRIRGAEQPQHF.

The V gene is TRBV30, the J gene TRBJ1-1; D gene unclear. Germline CDR1 GTSNPN, CDR2 SVGIG (reference sequence). Trimming shortened V by 6 bases and J by 12 bases, and 20 bases separated the two germline ends. The CDR3 loop spans 12 amino acids. CDR3 nucleotides: TGTGCCTGCCAAGAAGGAGTAGTTGTGCCTTTCTTT. Translation: CACQEGVVVPFF.

The J gene is TRBJ2-5, the V gene TRBV6-5, with 10 bases lining up with TRBD2. Germline assignment: CDR1 MNHEY and CDR2 SVGAGI. V lost 2 bases and J lost 1; bases outside the gene matches: 1. This CDR3 is 15 amino acids long. CDR3 sequence reads: CASSYQRGGQETQYF. Written as DNA, the CDR3 is TGTGCCAGCAGTTACCAGCGGGGGGGCCAAGAGACCCAGTACTTC.

The chain is built from TRBV4-1 and TRBJ2-7; D perhaps matches TRBD1 (6 bases). CDR1 MGHRA and CDR2 YSYEKL come from the germline V gene. CDR3 length: 15 residues. Trimming took 5 bases from V and 6 from J, leaving 20 bases between them. CDR3 nucleotide sequence: TGCGCCAGCAGCACGACAGGCCCACCTATCGGCGAGCAGTACTTC. Translated: CASSTTGPPIGEQYF.

As regards this clone: This sample includes further DNA sequences coding for the same CDR3. This sequence joins TRBV4-3 and TRBJ2-7; TRBD1 agrees at 7 bases. The CDR3 sequence is 16 residues long. After removal of 0 bases from V and 0 bases from J, the junction contained 5 bases not matched to a gene. CDR1 is LGHNA, CDR2 YSLEER, per germline. Here the CDR3 DNA reads TGCGCCAGCAGCCAAGAAGAAAGGGGGCTCTCCTACGAGCAGTACTTC. Translated, it gives CASSQEERGLSYEQYF.

The CDR3 nucleotides are TGCAGCGCAGCAGGGCCGGATGAAAAACTGTTTTTT. As protein: CSAAGPDEKLFF. The chain uses TRBV29-1 and TRBJ1-4, with a possible D match to TRBD1 (5 bases). Trimming cost V 7 bases and J 6 bases, with 12 bases left between them. The CDR3 has 12 amino acids. CDR1 is SQVTM and CDR2 is ANQGSEA in the germline V gene.

The chain recombines TRBV19 with TRBJ1-2; the match to TRBD1 covers 7 bases. Germline assignment: CDR1 LNHDA and CDR2 SQIVND (reference sequence). This CDR3 is 17 amino acids long. Trimming removed 6 bases from V and 4 bases from J; junction bases left unmatched: 17. This CDR3 is CASSPESRPGTAYGYTF. CDR3 nucleotides: TGTGCCAGTAGCCCAGAATCCCGACCCGGGACAGCCTATGGCTACACCTTC.

The V call is TRBV15, the J call TRBJ1-1; 9 bases line up with TRBD1. The CDR3 contains 14 residues. Germline CDR1 reads LNHNV; CDR2 reads YYDKDF (reference sequence). Trimming at V came to 2 bases and at J to 6 bases, leaving 4 bases not matched to a gene. CDR3 loop: CATSRRDRVSEAFF. CDR3 in DNA: TGTGCCACCAGCAGACGGGACAGGGTGTCTGAAGCTTTCTTT.

This clone occurred a few times. The chain employs TRBV7-3 and TRBJ1-5; no clear D gene. V lost 2 bases to trimming and J lost 2 bases, with 10 bases between them. This CDR3 has 15 amino acids. CDR1 and CDR2 (germline): SGHTA, FQGTGA. The CDR3 bases are TGTGCCAGCAGCTTATATAATAGTGGCAATCAGCCCCAGCATTTT. It encodes CASSLYNSGNQPQHF.

This clone was detected a few times. This rearrangement joins TRBV6-5 to TRBJ2-5; 9 bases line up with TRBD2. This CDR3 region has 15 residues. Germline loops: CDR1 MNHEY, CDR2 SVGAGI. The trim removed 6 bases at V and 2 bases at J, leaving 7 bases unmatched. The CDR3 coding sequence is TGTGCCAGCAGATACGGGACTAGCTCTCAAGAGACCCAGTACTTC. This translates into CASRYGTSSQETQYF.

This chain links TRBV30 with TRBJ2-7; 8 nucleotides match TRBD2. Germline CDR1 GTSNPN, CDR2 SVGIG (reference sequence). This CDR3 has 15 residues. With 0 bases clipped from V and 3 bases from J, the junction kept 7 bases outside the gene matches. The CDR3 bases are TGTGCCTGGAGTGTAGTCGGGGGGGCGGTCTACGAGCAGTACTTC. Its translation is CAWSVVGGAVYEQYF.

V gene TRBV10-3 combines with J gene TRBJ2-7; weak D call: TRBD2 (5 bases). V was trimmed by 3 bases and J by 5 bases, leaving 14 bases between them. The germline V gene encodes CDR1 ENHRY and CDR2 SYGVKD. The CDR3 length is 14 residues. DNA for the CDR3: TGTGCCATCAGTGATCACCCCCCGGGGAACGAGCAGTACTTC. It encodes CAISDHPPGNEQYF.

CDR3 in amino acids: CASSFGEVGEKLFF. Written as DNA, the CDR3 is TGTGCCAGCAGCTTCGGGGAGGTGGGTGAAAAACTGTTTTTT. The gene calls are TRBV5-8 and TRBJ1-4, with unresolved D. Per the germline V gene, CDR1 is SGHTS and CDR2 is YDEGEE. The CDR3 runs to 14 residues. V dropped 2 bases and J dropped 7 bases, with 12 bases sitting between them. Supplemented by reference TRBV5-8 and TRBJ1-4, the full variable domain reads EAGVTQSPTHLIKTRGQQATLRCSPISGHTSVYWYQQALGLGLQFLLWYDEGEERNRGNFPPRFSGRQFPNYSSELNVNALELEDSALYLCASSFGEVGEKLFFGSGTQLSVL.

The rearrangement joins TRBV18 to TRBJ2-1; 8 bases match TRBD2. In germline, CDR1 is KGHSH, CDR2 LQKENI. The CDR3 is made up of 15 amino acids. V dropped 4 bases and J dropped 3; count of bases not matched to a gene: 5. CDR3 protein: CASSQPGGLYNEQFF. The CDR3 DNA reads TGTGCCAGCTCACAACCGGGGGGGCTCTACAATGAGCAGTTCTTC. The entire variable domain, with the rest obtained from reference TRBV18 and TRBJ2-1, is as follows: NAGVMQNPRHLVRRRGQEARLRCSPMKGHSHVYWYRQLPEEGLKFMVYLQKENIIDESGMPKERFSAEFPKEGPSILRIQQVVRGDSAAYFCASSQPGGLYNEQFFGPGTRLTVL.

The chain employs TRBV29-1 and TRBJ2-1; 7 bases are a match to TRBD1. The J segment lost 0 bases and the V segment lost 6 bases, leaving 8 bases of the junction unmatched. The CDR3 runs to 15 residues. Per germline, CDR1 SQVTM and CDR2 ANQGSEA. CDR3 sequence: CSVGDSLSSYNEQFF. CDR3 nucleotides: TGCAGCGTGGGGGACAGCCTGAGCTCCTACAATGAGCAGTTCTTC.